This T cell receptor (beta chain) emerged from a study of blood T cells in healthy people across ages. This clonotype was counted a few times. Its matching antigen is unknown. There are 13 residues in the CDR3. With 11 bases removed from V and 3 bases from J, the gap between germline ends came to 13 bases. The germline V gene encodes CDR1 MNHEY and CDR2 SVGAGI. Using a J-beta primer mix together with a sample-barcoded 5' primer, a second PCR was run for roughly 7 to 12 cycles. TCRdb re-derived calls from the 5' RACE reads in MiXCR, one entry per CDR3 protein. Of around 800,000 distinct CDR3 sequences in the sample, under 30% were seen once. Each sample provided at least 5 micrograms of extracted total RNA. Study conclusions and caveats: Among T cells, TCR beta diversity per million cells dropped roughly linearly as age rose.

The same sample was also studied in work on T cells of mothers and their children.

This receptor was taken from a boy younger than 18 in good health. Sequenced input: blood. The rearrangement joins TRBV6-5 to TRBJ1-4; D gene ambiguous. Written as DNA, the CDR3 is TGTGCCGCGGGGAGGGTTTCTAATGAAAAACTGTTTTTT. It yields the protein CAAGRVSNEKLFF.